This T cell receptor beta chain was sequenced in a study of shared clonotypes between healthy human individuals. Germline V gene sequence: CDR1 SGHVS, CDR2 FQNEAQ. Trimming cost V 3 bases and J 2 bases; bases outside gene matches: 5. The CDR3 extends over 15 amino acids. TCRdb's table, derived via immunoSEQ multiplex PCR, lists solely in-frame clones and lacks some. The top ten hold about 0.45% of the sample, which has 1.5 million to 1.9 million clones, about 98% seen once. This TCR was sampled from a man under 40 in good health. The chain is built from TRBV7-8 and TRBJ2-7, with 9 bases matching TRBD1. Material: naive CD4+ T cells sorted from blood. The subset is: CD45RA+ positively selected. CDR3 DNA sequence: TGTGCCAGCAGCTTCGGGACAGGGAGGGCCTACGAGCAGTACTTC. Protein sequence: CASSFGTGRAYEQYF.